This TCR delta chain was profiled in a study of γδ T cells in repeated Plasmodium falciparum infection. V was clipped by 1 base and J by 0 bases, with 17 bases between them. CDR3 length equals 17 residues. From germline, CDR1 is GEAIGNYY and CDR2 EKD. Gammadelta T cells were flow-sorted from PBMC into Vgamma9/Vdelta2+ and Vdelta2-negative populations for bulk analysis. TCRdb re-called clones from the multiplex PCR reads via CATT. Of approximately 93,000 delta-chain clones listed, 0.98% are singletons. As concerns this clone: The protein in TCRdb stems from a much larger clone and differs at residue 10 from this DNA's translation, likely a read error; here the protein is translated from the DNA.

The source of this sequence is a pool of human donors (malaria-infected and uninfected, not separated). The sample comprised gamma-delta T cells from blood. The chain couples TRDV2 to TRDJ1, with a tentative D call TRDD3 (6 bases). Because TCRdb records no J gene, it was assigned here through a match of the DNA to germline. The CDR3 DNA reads TGTGCCTGTGACACACTGGATACTGGGAGATACACCGATAAACTCATCTTT. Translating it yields CACDTLDTGRYTDKLIF.